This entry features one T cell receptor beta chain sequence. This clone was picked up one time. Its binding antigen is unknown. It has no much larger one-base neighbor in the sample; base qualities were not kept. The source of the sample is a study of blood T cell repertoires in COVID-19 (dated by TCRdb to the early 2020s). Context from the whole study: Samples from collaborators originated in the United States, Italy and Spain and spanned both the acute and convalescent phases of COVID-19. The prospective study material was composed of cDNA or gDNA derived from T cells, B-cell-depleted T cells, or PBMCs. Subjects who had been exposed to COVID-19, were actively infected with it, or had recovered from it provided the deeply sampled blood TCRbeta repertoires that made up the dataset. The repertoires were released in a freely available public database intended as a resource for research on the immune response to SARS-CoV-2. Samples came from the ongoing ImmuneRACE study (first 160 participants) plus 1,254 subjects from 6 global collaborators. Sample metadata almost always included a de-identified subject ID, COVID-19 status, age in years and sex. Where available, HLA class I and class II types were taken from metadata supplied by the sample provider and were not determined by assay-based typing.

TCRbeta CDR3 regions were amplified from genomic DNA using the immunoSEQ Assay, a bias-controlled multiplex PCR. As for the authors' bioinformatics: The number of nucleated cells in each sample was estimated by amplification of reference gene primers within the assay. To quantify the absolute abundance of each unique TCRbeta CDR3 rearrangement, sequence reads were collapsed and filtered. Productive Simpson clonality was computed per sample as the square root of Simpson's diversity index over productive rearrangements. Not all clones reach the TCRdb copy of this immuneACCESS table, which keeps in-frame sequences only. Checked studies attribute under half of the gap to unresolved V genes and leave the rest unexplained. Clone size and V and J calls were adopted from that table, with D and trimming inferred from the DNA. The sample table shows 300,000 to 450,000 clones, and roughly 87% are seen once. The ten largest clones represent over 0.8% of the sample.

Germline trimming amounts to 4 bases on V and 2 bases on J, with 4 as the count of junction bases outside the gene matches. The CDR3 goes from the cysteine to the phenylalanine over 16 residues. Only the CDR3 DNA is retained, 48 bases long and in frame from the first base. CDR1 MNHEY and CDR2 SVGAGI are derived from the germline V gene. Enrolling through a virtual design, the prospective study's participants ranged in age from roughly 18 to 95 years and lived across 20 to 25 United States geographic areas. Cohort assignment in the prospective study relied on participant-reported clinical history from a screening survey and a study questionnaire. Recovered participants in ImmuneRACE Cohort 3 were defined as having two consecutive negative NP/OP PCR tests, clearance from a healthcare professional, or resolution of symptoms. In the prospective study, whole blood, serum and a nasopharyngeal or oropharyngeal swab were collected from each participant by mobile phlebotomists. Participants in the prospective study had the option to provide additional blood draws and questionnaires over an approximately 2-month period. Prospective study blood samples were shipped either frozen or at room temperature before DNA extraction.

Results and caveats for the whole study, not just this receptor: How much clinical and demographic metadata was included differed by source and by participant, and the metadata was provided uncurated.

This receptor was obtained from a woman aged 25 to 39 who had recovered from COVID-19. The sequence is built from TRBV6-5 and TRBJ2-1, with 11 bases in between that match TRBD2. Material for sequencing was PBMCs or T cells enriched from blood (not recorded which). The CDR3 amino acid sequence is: CASSSLAGGPYNEQFF. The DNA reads TGTGCCAGCAGTTCCCTAGCGGGGGGACCCTACAATGAGCAGTTCTTC.